Listed below are T cell receptor beta chains from one sample, sequenced in a study of beta chain features in type 1 diabetes. Profiling relied on immunoSEQ multiplex PCR, and the TCRdb table lists in-frame clones only, not all of them. The sample has 350,000 to 400,000 clones; over 9.5% are singletons. Sequencing used naive CD4+ T cells from blood. These receptors were collected from a woman younger than 35 with type 1 diabetes. Both conserved end residues are part of each CDR3. Each record gives: J gene, clone size, V gene, D gene, CDR3 DNA, CDR3 protein. A D gene is named only where the DNA matches it firmly. The listing skips clone size in some rows; elsewhere it reads once, few, many or a size class.

J gene: TRBJ2-5; clone size: NA; V gene: TRBV4-3; D gene: TRBD2; CDR3 DNA: TGCGCCAGCAGCCAAGTCCTAGCGGGGGACGAGACCCAGTACTTC; CDR3 protein: CASSQVLAGDETQYF
J gene: TRBJ2-5; clone size: NA; V gene: TRBV7-9; D gene: NA; CDR3 DNA: TGTGCCAGCAGCCAGCGACTAGGCGGTGTTGGGACCCAGTACTTC; CDR3 protein: CASSQRLGGVGTQYF
J gene: TRBJ1-1; clone size: few; V gene: TRBV27; D gene: NA; CDR3 DNA: TGTGCCAGCAGTTTCTGGAAAGGACAGAAGCATGTTGAAGCTTTCTTT; CDR3 protein: CASSFWKGQKHVEAFF
J gene: TRBJ1-2; clone size: NA; V gene: TRBV27; D gene: NA; CDR3 DNA: TGTGCCAGCAGTTTCTCTGGCAGGAGGAATGGCTACACCTTC; CDR3 protein: CASSFSGRRNGYTF
J gene: TRBJ2-5; clone size: few; V gene: TRBV5-1; D gene: NA; CDR3 DNA: TGCGCCAGCAGCTTCCCCCCTGAGACCCAGTACTTC; CDR3 protein: CASSFPPETQYF
J gene: TRBJ2-7; clone size: NA; V gene: TRBV28; D gene: NA; CDR3 DNA: TGTGCCAGCAGCTCCTTCTCTGTGGGCCCCTACGAGCAGTACTTC; CDR3 protein: CASSSFSVGPYEQYF
J gene: TRBJ2-1; clone size: NA; V gene: TRBV29-1; D gene: TRBD2; CDR3 DNA: TGCAGCGACAGTAGCGGGGGGGCCTTATATGAGCAGTTCTTC; CDR3 protein: CSDSSGGALYEQFF
J gene: TRBJ1-2; clone size: NA; V gene: TRBV11-2; D gene: NA; CDR3 DNA: TGTGCCAGCAGCCAGCGGGGGGAGGACTATGGCTACACCTTC; CDR3 protein: CASSQRGEDYGYTF
J gene: TRBJ1-4; clone size: NA; V gene: TRBV7-9; D gene: TRBD1; CDR3 DNA: TGTGCCAGCAGCCCTAGGGGGGACAGTCATGAAAAACTGTTTTTT; CDR3 protein: CASSPRGDSHEKLFF
J gene: TRBJ2-7; clone size: few; V gene: TRBV29-1; D gene: TRBD2; CDR3 DNA: TGCAGCGCCCAAGGAACGGCTAGCGGGTACTCCTACGAGCAGTACTTC; CDR3 protein: CSAQGTASGYSYEQYF
J gene: TRBJ1-6; clone size: few; V gene: TRBV18; D gene: TRBD1; CDR3 DNA: TGTGCCAGCTCACTAGGACAGGCCGGGTATAATTCACCCCTCCACTTT; CDR3 protein: CASSLGQAGYNSPLHF
J gene: TRBJ1-5; clone size: few; V gene: TRBV27; D gene: TRBD1; CDR3 DNA: TGTGCCAGCAGTCTCGGACAGGGTGGGTGGCCCCAGCATTTT; CDR3 protein: CASSLGQGGWPQHF
J gene: TRBJ1-1; clone size: few; V gene: TRBV18; D gene: NA; CDR3 DNA: TGTGCCAGCTCACCATTCCAGTCTAACACTGAAGCTTTCTTT; CDR3 protein: CASSPFQSNTEAFF
J gene: TRBJ2-5; clone size: NA; V gene: TRBV5-4; D gene: NA; CDR3 DNA: TGTGCCAGCAGCCAACAAGAGACCCAGTACTTC; CDR3 protein: CASSQQETQYF
J gene: TRBJ1-6; clone size: NA; V gene: TRBV5-6; D gene: TRBD1; CDR3 DNA: TGTGCCAGCAGCTTGGGGGATCCGGGACAGGGGAAACCCCTCCACTTT; CDR3 protein: CASSLGDPGQGKPLHF
J gene: TRBJ2-5; clone size: NA; V gene: TRBV23-1; D gene: NA; CDR3 DNA: TGCGCCAGCAGTTCCCCCCGCCCTTTAGTTGAGACCCAGTACTTC; CDR3 protein: CASSSPRPLVETQYF
J gene: TRBJ2-1; clone size: NA; V gene: TRBV7-7; D gene: NA; CDR3 DNA: TGTGCTAGCAGCCCTGACGGGATGAGTGATGAGCAGTTCTTC; CDR3 protein: CASSPDGMSDEQFF